This TCR beta chain was identified in a study of blood T cell repertoires in COVID-19. Germline lookup yields CDR1 SGHTA and CDR2 FQGTGA. Trimming cost V 1 base and J 2 bases; bases outside gene matches: 4. The CDR3 length is 15 residues. TCRdb keeps only in-frame clones here, not all; method: immunoSEQ multiplex PCR. The sample contains about 290,000 clones, about nine tenths of which appear only once. Sequenced: peripheral blood. This TCR came from a middle-aged woman who had recovered from COVID-19. The chain is built from TRBV7-3 and TRBJ2-5; 7 nucleotides agree with TRBD1. The CDR3 DNA sequence: TGTGCCAGCAGCTTAATGGGGGACAGACAAGAGACCCAGTACTTC. Translation gives CASSLMGDRQETQYF.